The 19 T cell receptor beta chains given below trace back to one sample, sequenced in a study of T cell repertoires in cytomegalovirus infection. A single record per CDR3 protein comes from TCRdb applying MiXCR to the reads. Here the sample spans 150,000 to 160,000 distinct CDR3 sequences, around 24% being singletons. Sequencing was carried out using PBMCs. The origin of the receptors is a human donor in good health (CMV status not recorded). Some clones in this sample may be carry-over from other donors' samples.

The chain carries TRBV11-2 and TRBJ1-1; possible D gene TRBD1, 5 bases. CDR3 size: 16 residues. V lost 0 bases to trimming and J lost 1 base, with 12 bases between them. Germline lookup yields CDR1 SGHAT and CDR2 FQNNGV. CDR3 region: CASSLDIQGPNTEAFF. CDR3 bases: TGTGCCAGCAGCTTAGATATTCAGGGACCGAACACTGAAGCTTTCTTT.

In this sample, this clonotype turned up once. The chain recombines TRBV30 with TRBJ1-1, with a possible D match to TRBD1 (5 bases). Germline V CDR1 and CDR2: GTSNPN, SVGIG (reference sequence). The V and J ends lost 5 bases and 1 base respectively, with 8 bases between them. This CDR3 comprises 12 residues. CDR3 protein: CAWGRGNTEAFF. The CDR3 DNA follows: TGTGCCTGGGGGAGGGGGAACACTGAAGCTTTCTTT.

This clonotype was counted between two and nine times. The V and J genes are TRBV12-5 and TRBJ1-1, with D unclear. V lost 0 bases and J 2 bases, leaving 13 bases between the germline ends. Germline CDR1 reads LGHNT; CDR2 reads FRNRAP. This CDR3 is built from 16 residues. The CDR3 region is CASGLVIARENTEAFF. The CDR3 DNA sequence: TGTGCTAGTGGTTTGGTAATCGCCAGAGAAAACACTGAAGCTTTCTTT. Filled out from reference TRBV12-5 and TRBJ1-1, the complete variable domain reads DARVTQTPRHKVTEMGQEVTMRCQPILGHNTVFWYRQTMMQGLELLAYFRNRAPLDDSGMPKDRFSAEMPDATLATLKIQPSEPRDSAVYFCASGLVIARENTEAFFGQGTRLTVV.

Only a few counts were recorded for this clonotype. The rearrangement links TRBV27 to TRBJ2-7, with a tentative D call TRBD2 (6 bases). Germline assignment: CDR1 MNHEY and CDR2 SMNVEV (reference sequence). The CDR3 runs to 15 residues. Deletions cut 5 bases from V and 4 bases from J, with 18 bases between. Here the CDR3 reads CASSPIAASFYEQYF. The CDR3 DNA is TGTGCCAGCAGTCCTATAGCGGCCTCATTTTACGAGCAGTACTTC.

V and J are TRBV12-3 or TRBV12-4 and TRBJ2-3; no clear D. The CDR3 totals 14 residues. The V end lost 3 bases, the J end lost 4 bases, and 11 bases lay between the germline ends. As DNA, the CDR3 is TGTGCCAGCAGTTTCCTCACGGTGGCAGATACGCAGTATTTT. Translating gives CASSFLTVADTQYF.

This clonotype occurred many times. The chain uses TRBV7-2 and TRBJ1-1, with D maybe TRBD1 (5 bases). From germline, CDR1 is SGHTA and CDR2 FQGNSA. This CDR3 contains 15 residues. Trimming took off 0 bases at V and 3 bases at J, with 11 bases between the two ends. The CDR3 spells CASSLAQTGHTEAFF. The CDR3 DNA is TGTGCCAGCAGCTTAGCACAAACAGGTCACACTGAAGCTTTCTTT.

V is TRBV20-1 and J is TRBJ2-3; possibly TRBD2 for D (5 bases). The ends were cut back, 6 bases at V and 2 bases at J, with 18 bases in the middle. CDR3 size: 15 residues. Germline CDR1 reads DFQATT; CDR2 reads SNEGSKA (reference sequence). CDR3 DNA: TGCAGTGCCCCTGACGAACTAGGGTACACAGATACGCAGTATTTT. Residues: CSAPDELGYTDTQYF.

The chain employs TRBV10-3 and TRBJ2-5; TRBD1 aligns across 7 bases. Germline lookup yields CDR1 ENHRY and CDR2 SYGVKD. The J segment lost 2 bases and the V segment lost 11 bases, leaving 11 bases of the junction unmatched. The CDR3 has 14 amino acids. This CDR3 is CAVDSTGRQETQYF. The CDR3, as DNA: TGTGCCGTCGACTCGACAGGGCGTCAAGAGACCCAGTACTTC.

The rearrangement links TRBV27 to TRBJ2-7, with D unclear. Deletions cut 5 bases from V and 0 bases from J, with 8 bases between. CDR3 size: 13 residues. Germline V gene data show CDR1 as MNHEY and CDR2 as SMNVEV (reference sequence). The CDR3 DNA is TGTGCCAGCAGTAAGGGCAGCTCCTACGAGCAGTACTTC. Translated, it gives CASSKGSSYEQYF.

This clonotype was seen ten or more times. V usage is TRBV12-3 or TRBV12-4 and J usage is TRBJ2-5, with unresolved D. Trimming shortened V by 3 bases and J by 1 base, and 18 bases separated the two germline ends. The CDR3 sequence is 17 residues long. CDR3 protein: CASSLRLVDVRQETQYF. For the CDR3, the DNA is TGTGCCAGCAGTTTGCGTCTAGTTGACGTGCGCCAAGAGACCCAGTACTTC.

The chain links TRBV28 to TRBJ2-1; D unclear. The CDR3 spans 13 residues. Germline CDR1 reads MDHEN; CDR2 reads SYDVKM. With 7 bases removed from V and 2 bases from J, the gap between germline ends came to 9 bases. The CDR3 DNA reads as TGTGCCAGCATGGGGTTCCCCTACAATGAGCAGTTCTTC. As protein: CASMGFPYNEQFF.

Remarks on this clonotype: An end of the junction differs from the germline gene, which may be a read error. DNA of the CDR3: TGTGCTAGCAGCTTAAAAGAGAACGGGGAGCTGTTTTTT. Translation: CASSLKENGELFF. This chain joins TRBV7-7 and TRBJ2-2; D is ambiguous. Germline V lookup: CDR1 SSHAT, CDR2 FNYEAQ (reference sequence). The length of the CDR3 is 13 residues.

This clonotype qualifies as medium-sized. The chain is built from TRBV5-6 and TRBJ1-1, with unresolved D. Germline CDR1 reads SGHDT; CDR2 reads YYEEEE. The CDR3 contains 12 residues. The V and J ends lost 1 base and 5 bases respectively, with 6 bases between them. The CDR3 coding sequence is TGTGCCAGCAGCTTGCGGGGAACTGAAGCTTTCTTT. Translating it yields CASSLRGTEAFF.

CDR3 DNA: TGTGCCAGCAGTTTGACCGGGGAGGATACGCAGTATTTT. Its protein product is CASSLTGEDTQYF. This chain uses TRBV28 with TRBJ2-3, with a possible D match to TRBD2 (5 bases). Trimming pared 3 bases from V and 6 bases from J, leaving 10 bases between. CDR3 length: 13 residues. The germline gives CDR1 MDHEN, CDR2 SYDVKM.

In its sample, this clonotype was seen a few times. The V gene is TRBV19, the J gene TRBJ2-1, with 7 bases matching TRBD1. CDR3 length equals 15 residues. Trimming removed 7 bases from V and 10 bases from J; junction bases left unmatched: 16. Germline-derived CDR1 and CDR2 are LNHDA and SQIVND (reference sequence). The CDR3 sequence: CASTTMLGGAFEQFF. CDR3 DNA: TGTGCCAGTACCACAATGTTAGGGGGCGCTTTCGAGCAGTTCTTC.

This clonotype was counted a few times. The chain uses TRBV20-1 and TRBJ2-3; D is possibly TRBD2 (6 bases). This CDR3 is built from 13 residues. Per the germline V gene, CDR1 is DFQATT and CDR2 is SNEGSKA (reference sequence). V shed 7 bases and J shed 1 base, with 12 bases lying between them. For the CDR3, the DNA is TGCAGTGGGGAGGCGGGACGCACAGATACGCAGTATTTT. It is translated as CSGEAGRTDTQYF.

The V gene is TRBV28, the J gene TRBJ2-7; 10 bases map to TRBD1. Germline CDR1 reads MDHEN; CDR2 reads SYDVKM. The CDR3 runs to 15 residues. The ends lost 9 bases at V and 0 bases at J; junction bases unmatched: 8. The CDR3 region is CASEGQGSSSYEQYF. CDR3 DNA sequence: TGTGCCAGTGAGGGACAGGGGTCGAGCTCCTACGAGCAGTACTTC.

In this sample, this clonotype turned up many times. The V gene is TRBV7-2, the J gene TRBJ2-2, with D uncertain. This CDR3 region has 13 residues. Germline V gene sequence: CDR1 SGHTA, CDR2 FQGNSA. V was clipped by 4 bases and J by 5 bases, with 8 bases between them. CDR3 DNA: TGTGCCAGCAGCTGGGTAGGGACCGGGGAGCTGTTTTTT. Amino acids: CASSWVGTGELFF.

The CDR3 region is CASSITRINYGYTF. DNA of the CDR3: TGTGCCAGTAGTATCACCAGGATTAACTATGGCTACACCTTC. The genes are TRBV19 and TRBJ1-2; D is uncertain. In germline, CDR1 is LNHDA, CDR2 SQIVND (reference sequence). The CDR3 consists of 14 residues. The V and J ends lost 3 bases and 1 base respectively, with 9 bases between them.